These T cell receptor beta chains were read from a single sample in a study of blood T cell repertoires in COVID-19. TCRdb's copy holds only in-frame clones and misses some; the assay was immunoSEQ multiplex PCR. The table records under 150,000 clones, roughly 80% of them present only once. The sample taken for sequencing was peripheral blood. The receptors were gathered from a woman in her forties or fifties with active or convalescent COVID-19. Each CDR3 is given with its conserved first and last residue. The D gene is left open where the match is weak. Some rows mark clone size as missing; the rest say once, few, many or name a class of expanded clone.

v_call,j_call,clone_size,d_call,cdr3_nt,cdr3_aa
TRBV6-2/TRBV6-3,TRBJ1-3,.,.,TGTGCCAGCAGTTACGCCGAGAGCTCCTCTGGAAACACCATATATTTT,CASSYAESSSGNTIYF
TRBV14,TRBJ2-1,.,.,TGTGCCAGCAGCCAAGTTTCGGGCTGGAGGAGCTCCTACAATGAGCAGTTCTTC,CASSQVSGWRSSYNEQFF
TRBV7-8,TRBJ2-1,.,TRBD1,TGTGCCAGCAGCTCGACAGGGGGCGCCTACAATGAGCAGTTCTTC,CASSSTGGAYNEQFF
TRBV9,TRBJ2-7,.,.,TGTGCCAGCCGGCCAGGGCCAAGCTCCTACGAGCAGTACTTC,CASRPGPSSYEQYF
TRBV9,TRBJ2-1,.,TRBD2,TGTGCCAGCAGCGCCAGTAGCGGGACAACATACAATGAGCAGTTCTTC,CASSASSGTTYNEQFF
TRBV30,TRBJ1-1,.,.,TGTGCCTGGAGAAGGGGGGGGACTGAAGCTTTCTTT,CAWRRGGTEAFF
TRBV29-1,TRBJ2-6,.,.,TGCAGCGTTGAAGATCTTGGGAGAGGGGCCAACGTCCTGACTTTC,CSVEDLGRGANVLTF
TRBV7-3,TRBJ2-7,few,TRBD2,TGTGCCAGCAGCGAAGGGACTATCCCCTACGAGCAGTACTTC,CASSEGTIPYEQYF
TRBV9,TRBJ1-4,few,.,TGTGCCAGCAGCCCCCTCGACAGGCCTAATGAAAAACTGTTTTTT,CASSPLDRPNEKLFF
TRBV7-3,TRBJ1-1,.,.,TGTGCCAGCAGCGGGCCTTTAGCGCACGCCGGAATGAACACTGAAGCTTTCTTT,CASSGPLAHAGMNTEAFF
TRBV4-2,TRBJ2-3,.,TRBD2,TGTGCCAGCAGCCCACCGACTAGCGGAACCCCCACAGATACGCAGTATTTT,CASSPPTSGTPTDTQYF
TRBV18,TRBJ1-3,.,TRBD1,TGTGCCAGCTCATACTGGGACAGGAGTTCTGGAAACACCATATATTTT,CASSYWDRSSGNTIYF
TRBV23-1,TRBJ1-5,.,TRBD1,TGCGCCTGCTACAGGGGAAGCAATCAGCCCCAGCATTTT,CACYRGSNQPQHF
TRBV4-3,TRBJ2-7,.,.,TGCGCCAGCAGCCAAGATTCCCCAGGGAACTACGAGCAGTACTTC,CASSQDSPGNYEQYF
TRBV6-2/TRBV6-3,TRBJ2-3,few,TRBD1,TGTGCCAGCAGTTCGGGTAACACAGGGGCCACAGATACGCAGTATTTT,CASSSGNTGATDTQYF
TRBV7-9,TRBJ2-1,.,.,TGTGCCAGCAGCCCTGGGGCAGGCCAAGGAAATGAGCAGTTCTTC,CASSPGAGQGNEQFF
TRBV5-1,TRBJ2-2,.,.,TGCGCCAGCAGCCCGTTTTGGGGGCGGGAGAGCACTGGGGAGCTGTTTTTT,CASSPFWGRESTGELFF
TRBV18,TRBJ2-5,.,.,TGTGCCAGCTCACCCGAAATTGGACAGGGGCTAGCGGGGCGGAAGACCCAGTACTTC,CASSPEIGQGLAGRKTQYF
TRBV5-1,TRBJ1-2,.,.,TGCGCCAGCAGCTTGAGCGAGACTAACTATGGCTACACCTTC,CASSLSETNYGYTF
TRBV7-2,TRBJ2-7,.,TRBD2,TGTGCCAGCAGCTTAGAGGCGACTAGCGGAACCTACGAGCAGTACTTC,CASSLEATSGTYEQYF
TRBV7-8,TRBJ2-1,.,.,TGTGCCAGCAGCCCCCCATCTGGACTGTTCTTC,CASSPPSGLFF
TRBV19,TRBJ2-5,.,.,TGTGCCAGTAGTATCCAGACACATGAGACCCAGTACTTC,CASSIQTHETQYF
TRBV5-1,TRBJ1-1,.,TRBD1,TGCGCCAGCACCGAGGGACAGGGGGTGTGGACTGAAGCTTTCTTT,CASTEGQGVWTEAFF
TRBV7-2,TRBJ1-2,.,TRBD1,TGTGCCAGCAGCTCTCCGGGACAGGGCCATGGCTACACCTTC,CASSSPGQGHGYTF
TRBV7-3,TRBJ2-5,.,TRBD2,TGTGCCAGCAGCCGGGGGGGCCCGGACGAGACCCAGTACTTC,CASSRGGPDETQYF
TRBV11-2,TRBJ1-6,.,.,TGTGCCAGCAGCACCGAACATAACGGGAATTCACCCCTCCACTTT,CASSTEHNGNSPLHF
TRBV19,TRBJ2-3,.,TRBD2,TGTGCCAGTAGTATTGGCGGGGGAGGGGATACGCAGTATTTT,CASSIGGGGDTQYF
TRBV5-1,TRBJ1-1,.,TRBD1,TGCGCCAGCAGCTTGGAGACAGGGACAGCTTTCTTT,CASSLETGTAFF
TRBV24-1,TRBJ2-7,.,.,TGTGCCACCAGTGAGGGGGCAGGCCACGAGCAGTACTTC,CATSEGAGHEQYF
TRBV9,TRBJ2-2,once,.,TGTGCCAGCAGCGTTGGTCCACCGGCCGGGGAGCTGTTTTTT,CASSVGPPAGELFF
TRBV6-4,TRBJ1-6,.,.,TGTGCCAGCAGTGAGGGAGACATTAATTCACCCCTCCACTTT,CASSEGDINSPLHF
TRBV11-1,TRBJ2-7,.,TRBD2,TGTGCCAGCAGTCCGAGCGGGGCCCCCTCCTACGAGCAGTACTTC,CASSPSGAPSYEQYF
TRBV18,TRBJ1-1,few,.,TGTGCCAGCTCAGCACGGACAGAGGGCGGCACTGAAGCTTTCTTT,CASSARTEGGTEAFF